This TCR beta chain was sequenced during a study of T cells after yellow fever vaccination. Comments on this clonotype: Its antigen remains unidentified.

Study-wide results and caveats: Bulk-population clonotypes that are abundant could appear as contaminants in FACS-sorted repertoires.

One entry per CDR3 protein, called by TCRdb with MiXCR from the 5' RACE reads. Seen here are 250,000 or so distinct CDR3 sequences, roughly 6.8% observed once, and the top ten hold more than 1%. Germline V lookup: CDR1 DFQATT, CDR2 SNEGSKA (reference sequence). V shed 7 bases and J 7 bases; nucleotides not matched to a gene: 10. The CDR3 covers 14 residues. The receptor was derived from a man in his thirties or forties who received the YFV17D yellow fever vaccine. The chain is built from TRBV20-1 and TRBJ2-1, with TRBD2 matching 10 bases. This material consisted of CD4+ T cells sorted from PBMCs, taken on the day of the yellow fever booster vaccination. The CDR3 reads CSGPKAGGLNEQFF. In DNA form, the CDR3 reads TGCAGTGGGCCGAAAGCGGGAGGGCTGAATGAGCAGTTCTTC.